These 20 T cell receptor beta chains came from one sample sequenced in a study of blood T cell repertoires in COVID-19. Sequencing used immunoSEQ multiplex PCR; TCRdb keeps in-frame clones, though not all of them. The table has just under 250,000 clones, roughly 91% seen once. The sequenced sample consisted of PBMCs or T cells enriched from blood (not recorded which). Source of these receptors: a woman aged 25 to 39 who had recovered from COVID-19.

J is TRBJ1-6 and V is TRBV28, with 10 bases that match TRBD1. This CDR3 comprises 16 residues. The V gene's germline CDR1 is MDHEN and CDR2 SYDVKM. The trim removed 6 bases at V and 7 bases at J, leaving 9 bases unmatched. The CDR3 bases are TGTGCCAGCAGAGTGACAGGGGGCGTCAGAAATTCACCCCTCCACTTT. This codes for CASRVTGGVRNSPLHF.

The chain joins TRBV2 to TRBJ2-7, with D tentatively TRBD2 (6 bases). In germline, CDR1 is SNHLY, CDR2 FYNNEI. CDR3 size: 14 residues. V was cut by 6 bases and J by 2 bases, with 14 bases left in between. CDR3 sequence reads: CASSRGRLAYEQYF. CDR3 bases: TGTGCCAGCAGCCGGGGGAGGCTAGCCTACGAGCAGTACTTC.

The chain has TRBV24-1 and TRBJ2-1, with 7 bases fitting TRBD2. This CDR3 spans 17 amino acids. Looked up from germline, CDR1 is KGHDR and CDR2 is SFDVKD. The junction had 5 bases not matched to a gene; V was cut back by 1 base and J by 0 bases. CDR3 sequence reads: CATSDFGGVGSYNEQFF. Written as DNA, the CDR3 is TGTGCCACCAGTGATTTTGGGGGGGTGGGCTCCTACAATGAGCAGTTCTTC.

The chain joins TRBV7-9 to TRBJ1-2; D possibly corresponds to TRBD1 (6 bases). CDR3 length: 14 amino acids. The V gene's germline CDR1 is SEHNR and CDR2 FQNEAQ (reference sequence). Trimming stripped 4 bases from V and 2 bases from J, with 11 bases between. The CDR3 DNA is TGTGCCAGCAGCTCGGGGACACTCAACTATGGCTACACCTTC. As protein: CASSSGTLNYGYTF.

J is TRBJ2-3 and V is TRBV7-2; 11 nucleotides agree with TRBD2. The CDR3 extends over 17 amino acids. Per the germline V gene, CDR1 is SGHTA and CDR2 is FQGNSA. J lost 0 bases, V lost 5 bases, and 7 bases had no gene match. Here the CDR3 reads CASSLRLAGRSTDTQYF. In DNA, the CDR3 is TGTGCCAGCAGCCTCAGACTAGCGGGAAGGAGCACAGATACGCAGTATTTT.

The V gene is TRBV4-1, the J gene TRBJ1-2; no definite D call. Germline V CDR1 and CDR2: MGHRA, YSYEKL. Trimming took 2 bases from V and 4 from J, leaving 20 bases between them. This CDR3 contains 17 residues. The CDR3 protein is CASSQYGELVMIYGYTF. The CDR3 bases are TGCGCCAGCAGCCAATACGGGGAGCTAGTAATGATCTATGGCTACACCTTC.

The chain combines TRBV28 with TRBJ1-1, with 8 bases lining up with TRBD1. Germline lookup yields CDR1 MDHEN and CDR2 SYDVKM. The J segment lost 5 bases and the V segment lost 3 bases, leaving 5 bases of the junction unmatched. The CDR3 contains 14 residues. The CDR3 region has the DNA TGTGCCAGCAGTTTCGACAGGGGTTGGACTGAAGCTTTCTTT. Amino acid sequence: CASSFDRGWTEAFF. Complete variable domain (other parts from reference TRBV28 and TRBJ1-1): DVKVTQSSRYLVKRTGEKVFLECVQDMDHENMFWYRQDPGLGLRLIYFSYDVKMKEKGDIPEGYSVSREKKERFSLILESASTNQTSMYLCASSFDRGWTEAFFGQGTRLTVV.

The chain couples TRBV7-9 to TRBJ2-1, with 8 nucleotides matching TRBD2. The CDR3 is made up of 15 amino acids. The ends lost 3 bases at V and 3 bases at J; junction bases unmatched: 4. Germline loops: CDR1 SEHNR, CDR2 FQNEAQ (reference sequence). In nucleotides, the CDR3 is TGTGCCAGCAGCTTTTCCACTAGCGGCTACAATGAGCAGTTCTTC. The encoded protein is CASSFSTSGYNEQFF.

This clone showed up just once. CDR3 sequence: CASSVDVGQGLQPQHF. For the CDR3, the DNA is TGTGCCAGCAGTGTTGATGTGGGACAGGGGTTGCAGCCCCAGCATTTT. The chain carries TRBV2 and TRBJ1-5, with 10 bases identical to TRBD1. V dropped 4 bases and J dropped 7; count of bases not matched to a gene: 10. The length of the CDR3 is 16 residues. In germline, CDR1 is SNHLY, CDR2 FYNNEI.

This chain uses TRBV4-2 with TRBJ1-3; D is unresolved. The CDR3 covers 18 residues. V lost 0 bases, J lost 0 bases, and 15 bases lay in between. Germline V gene data show CDR1 as LGHNA and CDR2 as YNFKEQ. In nucleotides, the CDR3 is TGTGCCAGCAGCCAAGATGGCCCGGAGGCCTCCTCTGGAAACACCATATATTTT. Protein sequence: CASSQDGPEASSGNTIYF.

This chain joins TRBV28 and TRBJ2-3; D possibly corresponds to TRBD1 (5 bases). V was shortened by 3 bases and J by 3 bases, with 16 bases between the two germline ends. The CDR3 runs 16 residues. Germline V gene lookup returns CDR1 MDHEN and CDR2 SYDVKM. The CDR3, as DNA: TGTGCCAGCAGTTTCTCCTTTATCAGGGCAACAGATACGCAGTATTTT. Its translation is CASSFSFIRATDTQYF.

The chain carries TRBV29-1 and TRBJ1-1; 8 nucleotides line up with TRBD1. The CDR3 extends over 14 amino acids. V lost 6 bases to trimming and J lost 7 bases; unmatched junction nucleotides: 13. The germline V gene has CDR1 SQVTM and CDR2 ANQGSEA. CDR3 loop: CSVQITGTGGEAFF. Here the CDR3 DNA reads TGCAGCGTACAAATTACCGGGACAGGAGGTGAAGCTTTCTTT. Using reference TRBV29-1 and TRBJ1-1 for the parts outside the CDR3, the full variable domain is SAVISQKPSRDICQRGTSLTIQCQVDSQVTMMFWYRQQPGQSLTLIATANQGSEATYESGFVIDKFPISRPNLTFSTLTVSNMSPEDSSIYLCSVQITGTGGEAFFGQGTRLTVV.

This chain links TRBV28 with TRBJ1-5; maybe TRBD1 (5 bases). Germline V gene sequence: CDR1 MDHEN, CDR2 SYDVKM. CDR3 length: 13 residues. V gave up 6 bases and J gave up 4 bases, with 10 bases separating them. The CDR3 DNA sequence: TGTGCCAGCAGCCGACCAGGGAATCAGCCCCAGCATTTT. Its translation: CASSRPGNQPQHF.

The J gene is TRBJ2-1, the V gene TRBV30, with D uncertain. The germline V gene encodes CDR1 GTSNPN and CDR2 SVGIG (reference sequence). V was trimmed by 2 bases and J by 4 bases, leaving 6 bases between them. This CDR3 has 12 amino acids. DNA of the CDR3: TGTGCCTGGAGTAACTTTTACAATGAGCAGTTCTTC. As protein: CAWSNFYNEQFF.

The rearrangement links TRBV19 to TRBJ2-7; 10 bases align to TRBD1. V shed 3 bases and J 6 bases; nucleotides not matched to a gene: 11. This CDR3 region has 16 residues. CDR1 LNHDA and CDR2 SQIVND come from the germline V gene (reference sequence). CDR3 protein: CASSIEYWTGGSEQYF. The CDR3 nucleotides read TGTGCCAGTAGTATTGAGTACTGGACAGGGGGTAGCGAGCAGTACTTC.

The rearrangement uses TRBV7-3 and TRBJ2-1; D may be TRBD1 (6 bases). The CDR3 totals 14 residues. V was pared by 2 bases and J by 5 bases, with 10 bases between. From germline, CDR1 is SGHTA and CDR2 FQGTGA. The CDR3 region is CASSLDAGDNEQFF. DNA of the CDR3: TGTGCCAGCAGCTTAGACGCAGGGGACAATGAGCAGTTCTTC.

This clone turned up a few times. V and J are TRBV19 and TRBJ2-2; weak D call: TRBD2 (6 bases). This CDR3 region has 17 residues. Germline assignment: CDR1 LNHDA and CDR2 SQIVND (reference sequence). The V and J ends lost 8 bases and 3 bases respectively, with 22 bases between them. The CDR3: CASEGSRLVPYTGELFF. CDR3 in DNA: TGTGCCAGTGAGGGATCGCGACTAGTCCCTTACACCGGGGAGCTGTTTTTT.

This chain uses TRBV6-2 or TRBV6-3 with TRBJ1-6; TRBD1 matches at 8 bases. Losses at the gene ends were 6 bases for V and 10 bases for J; bases not matched to a gene: 14. This CDR3 spans 16 amino acids. CDR1 and CDR2 from the germline V gene are MNHEY and SVGEGT. Here the CDR3 reads CASSAGGPNAGSPLHF. The CDR3 region has the DNA TGTGCCAGCAGCGCAGGGGGCCCGAACGCCGGGTCACCCCTCCACTTT.

The chain joins TRBV14 to TRBJ2-7; 11 bases match TRBD2. V was clipped by 5 bases and J by 5 bases; unmatched bases: 5. Germline-derived CDR1 and CDR2 are SGHDN and FVKESK. The CDR3 consists of 14 residues. CDR3 DNA: TGTGCCAGCAGCGGTAGCGGGAGGGGAAACGAGCAGTACTTC. It yields the protein CASSGSGRGNEQYF. Full variable domain (outside the CDR3, taken from reference TRBV14 and TRBJ2-7): EAGVTQFPSHSVIEKGQTVTLRCDPISGHDNLYWYRRVMGKEIKFLLHFVKESKQDESGMPNNRFLAERTGGTYSTLKVQPAELEDSGVYFCASSGSGRGNEQYFGPGTRLTVT.

The V and J genes are TRBV7-2 and TRBJ2-2; 9 positions agree with TRBD2. The V and J ends lost 1 base and 4 bases, in that order; junction bases with no gene match: 4. The CDR3 spans 16 residues. From germline, CDR1 is SGHTA and CDR2 FQGNSA. In DNA form, the CDR3 reads TGTGCCAGCAGCTTAGATAGCGGGAGACGCACCGGGGAGCTGTTTTTT. Translated: CASSLDSGRRTGELFF. Full variable domain (outside the CDR3, taken from reference TRBV7-2 and TRBJ2-2): GAGVSQSPSNKVTEKGKDVELRCDPISGHTALYWYRQSLGQGLEFLIYFQGNSAPDKSGLPSDRFSAERTGGSVSTLTIQRTQQEDSAVYLCASSLDSGRRTGELFFGEGSRLTVL.